This T cell receptor (beta chain) comes out of a study of Ad26.COV2.S vaccination and SARS-CoV-2 variants. Study-level results: Placebo and vaccine recipients had non-spike TCR breadth that was similar.

This clone was counted only a few times. Its specificity is not known. Germline V gene data show CDR1 as SGHVS and CDR2 as FQNEAQ. The V end was cut by 1 base, the J end by 3 bases, with 12 bases between. The CDR3 extends over 15 amino acids. The data were produced by immunoSEQ multiplex PCR, yet TCRdb's version contains in-frame clones alone and is incomplete. The sample has 400,000 to 450,000 clones, about 90% seen once. Described treatment: around 19 received Ad26.COV2.S at low or high dose, single or two shots; five or six received placebo; per-sample allocation not given. Following the first vaccine or placebo injection, samples were taken on day 63.

The starting material was peripheral blood, obtained in a trial of Ad26.COV2.S vaccine versus placebo. This TCR was sampled from a person between 18 and 59 years old who received the Ad26.COV2.S COVID-19 vaccine or a placebo. V gene TRBV7-8 combines with J gene TRBJ1-2, with no clear D. The CDR3 sequence: CASSLVTGRDYGYTF. CDR3 DNA: TGTGCCAGCAGCTTAGTGACGGGCCGCGACTATGGCTACACCTTC.